A single T cell receptor (beta chain) is shown here with its context. This clonotype was found a few times. Its cognate antigen has yet to be identified. No base quality values were provided; no much bigger clone lies one nucleotide off. Trimming removed 2 bases from V and 4 bases from J; the gene matches leave 6 bases unexplained. Taken from the germline V gene, the CDR1 and CDR2 loops are MNHEY and SVGEGT. From its cysteine to its phenylalanine, the CDR3 spans 16 amino acids. Only the CDR3 DNA stays, 48 bases, in frame from base 1. TCR cDNA was synthesized by 5'RACE template switching, which introduced a universal primer site and unique molecular identifiers. Priming of cDNA synthesis was performed from both the TCR alpha and TCR beta constant segments. Library amplification used two PCR steps, and the second PCR step added sample barcodes and sequencing adapters. Sequencing of libraries was done on Illumina HiSeq 2500 (2x100 bp) or NovaSeq (2x150 bp). Per the source publication's procedure: MIGEC was used to demultiplex reads and collapse the reads into UMI consensus sequences, and MiXCR was used for V(D)J alignment. Vaccine-responding clonotypes were identified with edgeR using replicate PBMC samples, with FDR below 0.01 and a log2 fold change above 5 up to day 15 being required. Each bulk clonotype was labeled CD4 or CD8 based on which sequenced repertoire, CD4 or CD8, contained the clonotype at higher abundance. Starting from the raw public reads, TCRdb applied fastp trimming at Q25, assembled clones with MiXCR and retained in-frame beta chains. Records with the same CDR3 protein are collapsed into one entry carrying the most frequent genes and DNA. The V and J calls shown here were made by TCRdb, not taken from the authors' results. The sample table shows about 360,000 distinct CDR3 sequences, and approximately 5.7% are seen once. Approximately 16% of the sample goes to the ten largest clones.

These data come from a study of T cells after yellow fever vaccination (dated by TCRdb to about 2019). About the full investigation: The SMART-Seq v4 Ultra Low Input RNA kit was used to prepare libraries from fractions with low cell numbers. To follow T-cell clones before and after primary and booster YFV17D yellow fever vaccination, bulk TCR alpha and beta repertoires were sequenced over time. The cohort comprised two healthy male donors, one aged 18 to 30 and one aged 30 to 39 years. Blood samples were taken at several timepoints before and after primary and secondary immunization, and bulk PBMC replicates and cell subsets were isolated. Broad study findings and their caveats: The secondary T-cell response was weaker than the primary response but faster, peaking on day 5 instead of day 15. A small fraction of clonotypes appeared in both the CD4 and CD8 compartments, likely as a result of convergent recombination. Most clones expanded after primary vaccination were re-detected after the booster (about 95% of CD4 and around 88% of CD8), suggesting broad memory maintenance. Because the study included only a couple of donors, the extent to which the findings can be generalized is limited. Because abundant contaminating clonotypes from the bulk population could be contained in FACS-sorted repertoires, computational filtering was required.

According to the study, the label for this sample's treatment or condition signals: live attenuated yellow fever vaccine strain. At each blood-draw timepoint, two biological replicates of bulk PBMCs were collected. PBMCs were isolated from peripheral blood using a standard Ficoll-Paque protocol. RNA was extracted with TriZol from bulk PBMCs, CD4 and CD8 fractions, and dextramer-positive and dextramer-negative fractions. The rearranged chain carries TRBV6-2 or TRBV6-3 and TRBJ2-1, with TRBD2 identical over 9 junction bases. Sequenced material: PBMCs, taken 5 days after the yellow fever booster vaccination. This sequence originates from a young man who received the YFV17D yellow fever vaccine. The nucleotide sequence reads TGTGCCAGCAGTTACGGTGCTAGCGGGAATTACAATGAGCAGTTCTTC. This translates into CASSYGASGNYNEQFF.